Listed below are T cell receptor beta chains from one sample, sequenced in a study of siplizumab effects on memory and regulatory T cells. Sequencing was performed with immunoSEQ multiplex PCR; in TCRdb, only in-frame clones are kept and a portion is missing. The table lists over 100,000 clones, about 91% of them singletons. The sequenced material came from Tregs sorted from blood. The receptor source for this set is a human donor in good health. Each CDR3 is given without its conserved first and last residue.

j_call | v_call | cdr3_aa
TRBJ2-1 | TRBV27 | ASSPLDMSNEQF
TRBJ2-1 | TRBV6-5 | ASTVAGGYNEQF
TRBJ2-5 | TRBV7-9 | ASGQFQETQY
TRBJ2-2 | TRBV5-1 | ASSLWTGVPGELF
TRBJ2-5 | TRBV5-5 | ASSLGQGRETQY
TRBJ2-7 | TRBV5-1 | ASSLLARNEGEQY
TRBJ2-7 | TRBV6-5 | ASRTTGTGNYEQY
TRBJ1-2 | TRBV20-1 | SAPSSGGYT
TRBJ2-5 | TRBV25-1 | ASSGLQGTETQY
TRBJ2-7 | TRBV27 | ASSLSLTSGKYEQY
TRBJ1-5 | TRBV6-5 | ASSLTGQTQPQH
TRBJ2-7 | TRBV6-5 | ASSPSWGGDEQY
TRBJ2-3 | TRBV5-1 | ASSQEFRGGMDTQY
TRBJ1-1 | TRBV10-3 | ATLRALNTEAF
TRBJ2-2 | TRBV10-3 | AIRAGNTGELF
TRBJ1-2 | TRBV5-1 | ASSAWHSVDGYT
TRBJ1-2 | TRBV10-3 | AISGIQGYYGYT
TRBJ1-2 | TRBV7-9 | ASSSGVYGYT
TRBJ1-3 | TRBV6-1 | ASSGGQRTSGNTIY